The T cell receptor beta chain under discussion was sequenced for a study of cytotoxic CD8 clonotypes in ibrutinib-treated CLL. The overall study: The patients, under 13 relapsed/refractory and approximately 16 treatment-naive, included around 17 who were IGHV unmutated. On average, almost 95,000 productive rearrangements and 255,043 productive templates per sample. General observations from the study: Public clonotypes were rare and shrank or held steady on treatment. Upon ibrutinib response clonality rose, and upon progression it fell back toward baseline.

Here immunoSEQ multiplex PCR was the method, and the copy in TCRdb shows in-frame clones only, minus some. The sample consists of around 200,000 clones, roughly three quarters of them appearing once. Turning to this clone: Its antigen remains unidentified.

The germline V gene encodes CDR1 SEHNR and CDR2 FQNEAQ (reference sequence). The CDR3 sequence is 15 residues long. Trimming removed 5 bases at V and 13 bases at J, with 21 bases between. V is TRBV7-9 and J is TRBJ1-6; no firm D call. The sequencing here drew on PBMCs, taken after 12 months of ibrutinib treatment. This clonotype was obtained from a human donor with chronic lymphocytic leukemia. The CDR3 sequence: CASSTPLVGPNPLHF. For the CDR3, the DNA is TGTGCCAGCAGCACCCCCTTGGTCGGGCCTAACCCCCTCCACTTT. Complete variable domain (other parts from reference TRBV7-9 and TRBJ1-6): DTGVSQNPRHKITKRGQNVTFRCDPISEHNRLYWYRQTLGQGPEFLTYFQNEAQLEKSRLLSDRFSAERPKGSFSTLEIQRTEQGDSAMYLCASSTPLVGPNPLHFGNGTRLTVT.